This T cell receptor (beta chain) originates from a study of CD8+ T cells in alopecia areata. It was with CD4, CD8alpha, NKG2D, NKG2ACE and other markers that pooled cutaneous lymph node cells were sorted. Study observations and caveats: Patients showed less clear TCR sequence sharing than mice, possibly partly because of HLA diversity. Sequences from scalp samples also cover resident alphabeta T cells of normal skin.

Germline lookup yields CDR1 FNHDT and CDR2 SITEND (reference sequence). CDR3 length equals 13 residues. With regard to this clone: The target antigen is unknown. The gene names here belong to mouse. The CDR3 extends 4 residues past the end of the read, so its final part is completed from the germline J gene.

RNA was isolated and reverse transcribed to cDNA, the sequencing template. TCRdb's copy holds only in-frame clones and misses some; the assay was immunoSEQ multiplex PCR. This sample carries 200,000 to 300,000 clones, none of them present only once. The sample was CD4+ T cells sorted from a lymph node. This receptor was taken from a C3H/HeJ mouse with alopecia areata. The strain's MHC type: H2-k. The chain has TRBV19 and TRBJ2-7, with TRBD2 matching over 8 bases. The CDR3 here is CASSPPLGDEQYF. The sequenced CDR3 bases are TGTGCCAGCAGCCCCCCACTGGGGGAT.